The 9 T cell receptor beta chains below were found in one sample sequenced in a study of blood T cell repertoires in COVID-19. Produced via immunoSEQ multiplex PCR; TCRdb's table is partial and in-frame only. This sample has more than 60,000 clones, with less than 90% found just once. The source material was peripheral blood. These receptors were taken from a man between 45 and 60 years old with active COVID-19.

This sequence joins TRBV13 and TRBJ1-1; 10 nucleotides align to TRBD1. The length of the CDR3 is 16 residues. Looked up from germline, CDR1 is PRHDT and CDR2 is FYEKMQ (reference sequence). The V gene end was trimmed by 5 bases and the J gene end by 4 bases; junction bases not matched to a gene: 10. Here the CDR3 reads CASSTRPGQGGTEAFF. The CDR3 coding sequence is TGTGCCAGCAGCACTCGACCAGGACAGGGGGGCACTGAAGCTTTCTTT.

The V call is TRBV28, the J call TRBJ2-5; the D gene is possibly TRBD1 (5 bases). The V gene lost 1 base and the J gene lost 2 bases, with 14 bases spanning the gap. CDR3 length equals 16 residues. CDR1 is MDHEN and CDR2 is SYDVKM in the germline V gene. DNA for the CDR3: TGTGCCAGCAGTTTATTGACAGCGATACTTCAAGAGACCCAGTACTTC. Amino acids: CASSLLTAILQETQYF.

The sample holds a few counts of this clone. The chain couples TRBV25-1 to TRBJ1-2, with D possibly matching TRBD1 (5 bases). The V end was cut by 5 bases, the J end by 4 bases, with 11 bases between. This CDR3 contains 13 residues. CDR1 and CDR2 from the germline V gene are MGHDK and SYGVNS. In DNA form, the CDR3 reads TGTGCCAGCAGTAAACTCGACAGCTATGGCTACACCTTC. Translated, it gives CASSKLDSYGYTF.

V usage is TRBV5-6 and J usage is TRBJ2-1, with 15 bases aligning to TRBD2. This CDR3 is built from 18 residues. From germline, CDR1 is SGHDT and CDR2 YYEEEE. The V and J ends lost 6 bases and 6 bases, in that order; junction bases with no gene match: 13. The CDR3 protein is CASIRTSGRAGGGNEQFF. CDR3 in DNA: TGTGCCAGCATAAGGACTAGCGGGAGGGCCGGCGGGGGCAATGAGCAGTTCTTC.

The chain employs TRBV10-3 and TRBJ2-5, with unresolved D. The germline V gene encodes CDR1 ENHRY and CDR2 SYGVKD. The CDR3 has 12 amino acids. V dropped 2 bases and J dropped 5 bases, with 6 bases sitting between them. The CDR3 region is CAISEDSETQYF. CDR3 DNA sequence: TGTGCCATCAGTGAGGACTCTGAGACCCAGTACTTC.

The CDR3 DNA follows: TGCAGCGTTGAAGATAGAGTTTACGGCTATGGCTACACCTTC. Residues: CSVEDRVYGYGYTF. The chain employs TRBV29-1 and TRBJ1-2; D call uncertain. In germline, CDR1 is SQVTM, CDR2 ANQGSEA. CDR3 size: 14 residues. The ends were cut back, 0 bases at V and 4 bases at J, with 12 bases in the middle.

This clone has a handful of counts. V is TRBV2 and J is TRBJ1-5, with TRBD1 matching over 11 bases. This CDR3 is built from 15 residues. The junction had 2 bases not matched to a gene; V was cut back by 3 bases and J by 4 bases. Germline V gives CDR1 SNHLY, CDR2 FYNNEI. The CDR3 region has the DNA TGTGCCAGCAGTGAGAGGGACAGGGGGAATCAGCCCCAGCATTTT. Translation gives CASSERDRGNQPQHF.

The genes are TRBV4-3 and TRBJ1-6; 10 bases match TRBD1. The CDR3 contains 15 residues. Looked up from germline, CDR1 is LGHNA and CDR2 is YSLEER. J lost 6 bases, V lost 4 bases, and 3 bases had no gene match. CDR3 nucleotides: TGCGCCAGCAGCCTGGGACAGGGGTCTAATTCACCCCTCCACTTT. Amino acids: CASSLGQGSNSPLHF.

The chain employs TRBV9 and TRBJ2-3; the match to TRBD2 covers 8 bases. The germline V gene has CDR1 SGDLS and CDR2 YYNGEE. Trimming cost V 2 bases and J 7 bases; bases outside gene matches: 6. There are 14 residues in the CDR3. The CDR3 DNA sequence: TGTGCCAGCAGCGTCGGTAGCGGGGCAAATACGCAGTATTTT. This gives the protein CASSVGSGANTQYF.